This TCR beta chain is drawn from a study of response to subunit inactivated influenza vaccine (dated by TCRdb to 2017 to 2018). General notes on the study: To follow how T cells responded to a trivalent subunit inactivated influenza vaccine, the researchers relied on deep quantitative profiling of the T cell receptor repertoire. Results the study describes overall, beyond this receptor: The authors proposed that each seasonal influenza vaccination may bring in only a limited number of new T cells.

With respect to this clonotype: The antigen it binds to is not known. The sample holds no much larger clone one base away, and base qualities are not on file.

The CDR3, from cysteine to phenylalanine, totals 13 residues. Only the CDR3 region is kept as DNA, spanning 39 bases read in frame from base 1. At the junction V is shortened by 3 bases and J by 6 bases; bases outside the gene matches: 2. The germline V gene (reference sequence) provides CDR1 GTSNPN and CDR2 SVGIG. Library creation used RT-PCR. Sequencing took place on an Illumina HiSeq 2500. TCRdb trimmed the raw reads at Q25, called clones with MiXCR and kept productive beta chains. Identical CDR3 proteins give one entry, which carries the most common genes and DNA. The sample includes about 800,000 distinct CDR3 sequences, with roughly 20% observed a single time. The ten top clones hold roughly 10% of the sample.

Specimen: PBMCs from blood, collected about 5 days after vaccination. The TCR originated in a man in his forties or fifties who received an inactivated influenza vaccine. Donor details come from another sample of the same person, matched by shared clones. This sequence uses TRBV30 and TRBJ1-4, and 9 junctional nucleotides match TRBD1. Here is the DNA: TGTGCCTGGAGCCGGACAGGGGATGAAAAACTGTTTTTT. This translates into CAWSRTGDEKLFF.